This entry lists 3 T cell receptor beta chains sequenced from one sample in a study of identical twins. TCRdb reprocessed the 5' RACE reads via MiXCR and lists one record per CDR3 protein. Of 200,000 to 250,000 distinct CDR3 sequences listed, 6% to 8.5% are singletons. Another study also made use of these data, one on yellow fever vaccine responses in identical twins.

Specimen: CD8+ T cells sorted from blood. Receptor source: a woman aged 18-29 years in good health.

V is TRBV7-2 and J is TRBJ2-3; 7 bases are a match to TRBD2. Trimming took 5 bases from V and 0 from J; bases not matched to a gene: 8. The germline CDR1 and CDR2 sequences are SGHTA and FQGNSA. The CDR3 length is 16 residues. The CDR3 DNA reads TGTGCCAGCAGCCAACAATGGACTAGAAGCACAGATACGCAGTATTTT. The encoded protein is CASSQQWTRSTDTQYF.

This clonotype was observed at least ten times. The chain combines TRBV29-1 with TRBJ2-7; 8 bases agree with TRBD2. The CDR3 runs to 14 residues. Per the germline V gene, CDR1 is SQVTM and CDR2 is ANQGSEA. Germline trimming cut 6 bases from V and 0 bases from J; bases unmatched to any gene: 7. In nucleotides, the CDR3 is TGCAGCGTGGGGGGACTAGGGGCCTCCTACGAGCAGTACTTC. It specifies CSVGGLGASYEQYF.

The sample holds many counts of this clonotype. The gene calls are TRBV12-3 or TRBV12-4 and TRBJ2-6; TRBD1 is a possible D gene (6 bases). Trimming pared 6 bases from V and 4 bases from J, leaving 13 bases between. The CDR3 runs 15 residues. The CDR3 sequence: CASRPQGSGANVLTF. CDR3 sequence (DNA): TGTGCCAGCAGACCCCAGGGGTCAGGGGCCAACGTCCTGACTTTC.